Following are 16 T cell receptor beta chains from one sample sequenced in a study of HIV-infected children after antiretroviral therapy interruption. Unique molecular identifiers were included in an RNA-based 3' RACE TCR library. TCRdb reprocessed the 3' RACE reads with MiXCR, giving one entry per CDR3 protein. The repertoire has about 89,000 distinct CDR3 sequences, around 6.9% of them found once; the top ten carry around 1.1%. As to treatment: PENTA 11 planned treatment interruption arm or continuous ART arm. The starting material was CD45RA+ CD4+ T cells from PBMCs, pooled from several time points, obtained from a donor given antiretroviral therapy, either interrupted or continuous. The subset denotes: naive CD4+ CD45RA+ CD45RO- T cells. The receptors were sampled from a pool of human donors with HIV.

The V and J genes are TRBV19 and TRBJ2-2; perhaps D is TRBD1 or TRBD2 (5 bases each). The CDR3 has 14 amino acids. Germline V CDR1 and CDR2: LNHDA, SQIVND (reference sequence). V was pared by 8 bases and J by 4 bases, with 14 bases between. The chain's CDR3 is CASGTEVITGELFF. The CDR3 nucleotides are TGTGCCAGTGGGACGGAGGTGATCACCGGGGAGCTGTTTTTT.

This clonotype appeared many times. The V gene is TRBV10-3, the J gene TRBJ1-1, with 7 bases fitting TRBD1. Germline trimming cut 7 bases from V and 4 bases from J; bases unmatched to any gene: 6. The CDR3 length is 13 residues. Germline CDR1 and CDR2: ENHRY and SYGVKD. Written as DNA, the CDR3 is TGTGCCATCACTGGGACAGTTTCCACTGAAGCTTTCTTT. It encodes CAITGTVSTEAFF.

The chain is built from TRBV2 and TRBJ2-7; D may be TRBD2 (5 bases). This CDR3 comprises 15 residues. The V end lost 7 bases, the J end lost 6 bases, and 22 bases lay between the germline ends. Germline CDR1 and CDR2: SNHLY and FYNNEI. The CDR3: CASTKRAAQFSEQYF. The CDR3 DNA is TGTGCCAGCACCAAGAGGGCAGCACAGTTCTCCGAGCAGTACTTC.

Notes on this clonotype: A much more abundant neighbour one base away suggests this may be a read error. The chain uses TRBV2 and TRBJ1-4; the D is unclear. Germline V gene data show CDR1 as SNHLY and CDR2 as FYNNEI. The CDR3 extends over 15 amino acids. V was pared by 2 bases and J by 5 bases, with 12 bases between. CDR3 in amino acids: CASSEIGSWNEKLFF. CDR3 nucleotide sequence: TGTGCCAGCAGTGAAATAGGGTCATGGAATGAAAAACTGTTTTTT.

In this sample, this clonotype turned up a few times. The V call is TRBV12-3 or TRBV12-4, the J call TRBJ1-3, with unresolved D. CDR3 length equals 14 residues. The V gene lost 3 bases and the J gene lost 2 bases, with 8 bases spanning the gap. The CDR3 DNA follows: TGTGCCAGCAGTTTCAGTAATACTGGAAACACCATATATTTT. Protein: CASSFSNTGNTIYF.

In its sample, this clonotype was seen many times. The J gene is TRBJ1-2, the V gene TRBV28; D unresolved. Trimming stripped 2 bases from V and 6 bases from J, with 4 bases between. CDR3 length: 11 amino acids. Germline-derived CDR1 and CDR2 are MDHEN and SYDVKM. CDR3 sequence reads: CASSLRDGYTF. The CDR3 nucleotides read TGTGCCAGCAGTTTACGGGATGGCTACACCTTC.

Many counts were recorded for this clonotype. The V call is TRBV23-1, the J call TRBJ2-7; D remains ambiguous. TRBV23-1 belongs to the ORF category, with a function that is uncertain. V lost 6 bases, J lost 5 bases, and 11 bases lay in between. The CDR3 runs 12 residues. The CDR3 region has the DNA TGCGCCAGCAGCCCGGAATTAGACGAGCAGTACTTC. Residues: CASSPELDEQYF.

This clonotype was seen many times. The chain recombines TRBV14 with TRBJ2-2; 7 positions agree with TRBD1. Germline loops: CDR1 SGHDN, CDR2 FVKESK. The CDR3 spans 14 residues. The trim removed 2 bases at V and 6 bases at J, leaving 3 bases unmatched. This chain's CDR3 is CASSQQGGSGELFF. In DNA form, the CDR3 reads TGTGCCAGCAGCCAACAAGGGGGCTCCGGGGAGCTGTTTTTT.

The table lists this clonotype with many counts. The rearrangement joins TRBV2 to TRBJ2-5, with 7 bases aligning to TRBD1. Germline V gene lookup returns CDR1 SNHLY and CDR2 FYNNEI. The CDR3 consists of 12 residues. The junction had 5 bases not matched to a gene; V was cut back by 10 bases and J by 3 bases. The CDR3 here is CAKGDREETQYF. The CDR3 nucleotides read TGTGCCAAGGGGGACAGAGAAGAGACCCAGTACTTC.

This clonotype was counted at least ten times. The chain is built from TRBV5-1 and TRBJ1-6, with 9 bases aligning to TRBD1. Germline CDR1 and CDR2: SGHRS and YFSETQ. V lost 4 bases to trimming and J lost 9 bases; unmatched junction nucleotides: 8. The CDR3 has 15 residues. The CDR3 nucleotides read TGCGCCAGCAGCGGAACACAGGGGGCTCTTTCACCCCTCCACTTT. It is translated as CASSGTQGALSPLHF.

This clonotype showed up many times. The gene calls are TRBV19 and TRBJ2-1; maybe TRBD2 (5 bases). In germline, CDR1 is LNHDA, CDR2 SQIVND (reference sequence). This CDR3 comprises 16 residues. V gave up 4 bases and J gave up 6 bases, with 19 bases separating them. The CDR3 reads CASSTAGWTIINEQFF. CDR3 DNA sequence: TGTGCCAGTAGTACCGCGGGTTGGACGATAATCAATGAGCAGTTCTTC.

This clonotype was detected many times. CDR3 in DNA: TGCGCCAGCAGCCGCCTAGAAACCGGGACTAGCGGGTTCGGTCGTTCCTACGAGCAGTACTTC. This encodes CASSRLETGTSGFGRSYEQYF. This chain uses TRBV4-1 with TRBJ2-7; 12 bases are shared with TRBD2. Germline V CDR1 and CDR2: MGHRA, YSYEKL. After removal of 4 bases from V and 1 base from J, the junction contained 20 bases not matched to a gene. The CDR3 spans 21 residues.

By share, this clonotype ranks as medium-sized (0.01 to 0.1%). CDR3 residues: CASSYGSTTDDNSPLHF. CDR3 coding DNA: TGTGCCAGCAGTTACGGATCCACGACGGACGATAATTCACCCCTCCACTTT. The chain combines TRBV6-6 with TRBJ1-6; D unclear. This CDR3 region has 17 residues. Deletions cut 2 bases from V and 5 bases from J, with 16 bases between. From germline, CDR1 is MNHNY and CDR2 SVGAGI (reference sequence).

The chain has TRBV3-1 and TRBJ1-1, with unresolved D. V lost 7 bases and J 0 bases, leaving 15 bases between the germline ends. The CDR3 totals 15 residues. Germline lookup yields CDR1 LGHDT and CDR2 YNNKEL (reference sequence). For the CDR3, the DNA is TGTGCCAGCACGTCAGCGGTGTTAATGAACACTGAAGCTTTCTTT. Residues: CASTSAVLMNTEAFF.

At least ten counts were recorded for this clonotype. The chain's CDR3 is CASSQIAGEEETQYF. The CDR3 region has the DNA TGTGCCAGCTCACAGATAGCGGGAGAAGAAGAGACCCAGTACTTC. The chain joins TRBV18 to TRBJ2-5, with 9 positions matching TRBD2. There are 15 residues in the CDR3. V dropped 4 bases and J dropped 3; count of bases not matched to a gene: 6. The V gene's germline CDR1 is KGHSH and CDR2 LQKENI.

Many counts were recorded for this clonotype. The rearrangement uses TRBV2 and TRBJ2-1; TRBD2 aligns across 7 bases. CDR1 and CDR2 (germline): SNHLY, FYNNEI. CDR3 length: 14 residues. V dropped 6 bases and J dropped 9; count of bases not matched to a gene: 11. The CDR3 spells CASSAGTNYAEQFF. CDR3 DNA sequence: TGTGCCAGCAGCGCCGGGACTAACTATGCTGAGCAGTTCTTC.